This TCR beta chain was identified during a study of cytomegalovirus exposure and HLA in healthy donors. On the study more broadly: Later analysis reported that the 120 or so validation repertoires shared the platform of the roughly 680 first-cohort repertoires. Study-level results: Some TCR beta chains (164 of them) were listed as cytomegalovirus-associated. Despite most TCR sequences being rare, some public TCRs occurred in many donors. Cytomegalovirus status was reportedly diagnosed by the classifier with high sensitivity and specificity.

Trimming removed 4 bases from V and 0 bases from J, with 10 bases in between. The CDR3 totals 15 residues. Germline V gives CDR1 SGDLS, CDR2 YYNGEE. Using immunoSEQ multiplex PCR, the repertoire was profiled, and TCRdb retains in-frame clones only, with some absent. The sample shows over 75,000 clones, roughly 93% of them seen only once. Remarks on this clone: Its target is unknown.

The sequence was obtained from a man aged 25 to 40 in good health and CMV-seronegative. V usage is TRBV9 and J usage is TRBJ2-2; D not certain. Source material: PBMCs. CDR3 nucleotide sequence: TGTGCCAGCAGCCCCGCCAGGACGAACACCGGGGAGCTGTTTTTT. It encodes CASSPARTNTGELFF. Based on the CDR3 plus reference TRBV9 and TRBJ2-2, the full variable domain is DSGVTQTPKHLITATGQRVTLRCSPRSGDLSVYWYQQSLDQGLQFLIQYYNGEERAKGNILERFSAQQFPDLHSELNLSSLELGDSALYFCASSPARTNTGELFFGEGSRLTVL.